Below are 15 T cell receptor beta chains sequenced from a single sample in a study of early T cells in non-severe SARS-CoV-2 infection. TCRdb re-called the 5' RACE reads with MiXCR, one entry per CDR3 protein. The table lists around 76,000 distinct CDR3 sequences, roughly an eighth of them singletons. The material sequenced was whole blood. The receptors were gathered from an adult who was a healthcare worker with PCR-confirmed SARS-CoV-2 infection or an uninfected control (not recorded which).

The chain recombines TRBV5-1 with TRBJ2-3, with D perhaps matching TRBD1 or TRBD2 (5 bases each). The germline CDR1 and CDR2 sequences are SGHRS and YFSETQ. Trimming removed 4 bases at V and 2 bases at J, with 8 bases between. The CDR3 contains 13 residues. The CDR3 sequence is CASSGGDTDTQYF. The CDR3 DNA follows: TGCGCCAGCAGCGGGGGAGACACAGATACGCAGTATTTT.

This sequence joins TRBV7-2 and TRBJ2-5; D is unclear. The germline V gene encodes CDR1 SGHTA and CDR2 FQGNSA. Trimming removed 3 bases at V and 4 bases at J, with 12 bases between. This CDR3 contains 14 residues. CDR3 coding DNA: TGTGCCAGCAGCTTCACAAGTGTTATAGAGACCCAGTACTTC. This encodes CASSFTSVIETQYF. Filled out from reference TRBV7-2 and TRBJ2-5, the complete variable domain reads GAGVSQSPSNKVTEKGKDVELRCDPISGHTALYWYRQSLGQGLEFLIYFQGNSAPDKSGLPSDRFSAERTGGSVSTLTIQRTQQEDSAVYLCASSFTSVIETQYFGPGTRLLVL.

This clonotype was seen repeatedly, ten times or more. The chain recombines TRBV29-1 with TRBJ2-1; 8 bases line up with TRBD2. The germline CDR1 and CDR2 sequences are SQVTM and ANQGSEA. The ends lost 4 bases at V and 6 bases at J; junction bases unmatched: 8. The CDR3 has 14 residues. DNA of the CDR3: TGCAGCGTTGGTAGCGGGACCAACCTCAATGAGCAGTTCTTC. Its translation: CSVGSGTNLNEQFF.

This clonotype was recorded many times. The V gene is TRBV6-6, the J gene TRBJ1-2; no firm D call. Per germline, CDR1 MNHNY and CDR2 SVGAGI (reference sequence). The CDR3 totals 13 residues. V was trimmed by 6 bases and J by 0 bases, leaving 8 bases between them. The CDR3, as DNA: TGTGCCAGCAGCCTCGACCCTAACTATGGCTACACCTTC. Its protein product is CASSLDPNYGYTF.

This clonotype showed up many times. The rearrangement links TRBV28 to TRBJ2-1, with a possible D match to TRBD2 (6 bases). This CDR3 has 13 amino acids. CDR1 and CDR2 (germline): MDHEN, SYDVKM. The germline V and J ends were trimmed by 8 bases and 3 bases, with 11 bases remaining between them. Written as DNA, the CDR3 is TGTGCCAGCCGGGACTGGGGCTACAATGAGCAGTTCTTC. This translates into CASRDWGYNEQFF.

This clonotype was found a few times. V usage is TRBV6-5 and J usage is TRBJ1-5; 10 bases map to TRBD1. CDR1 is MNHEY, CDR2 SVGAGI, per germline. Losses at the gene ends were 6 bases for V and 0 bases for J; bases not matched to a gene: 8. The CDR3 runs to 17 residues. CDR3: CASRKGQGSYSNQPQHF. The CDR3 DNA follows: TGTGCCAGCAGGAAGGGACAGGGGTCGTATAGCAATCAGCCCCAGCATTTT.

The rearrangement uses TRBV7-3 and TRBJ2-2; D tentatively reads TRBD1 or TRBD2 (5 bases each). V was pared by 3 bases and J by 8 bases, with 16 bases between. This CDR3 has 15 residues. Germline V gene data show CDR1 as SGHTA and CDR2 as FQGTGA. CDR3 region: CASSLGPESIGELFF. The CDR3 DNA reads as TGTGCCAGCAGCTTGGGACCTGAGTCGATTGGGGAGCTGTTTTTT.

This clonotype was observed a few times. The CDR3 nucleotides read TGTGCCAGCAGTCCCCCCCGGAGGGTGAGCCAAGAGACCCAGTACTTC. Its protein is CASSPPRRVSQETQYF. The chain employs TRBV28 and TRBJ2-5; possible D gene TRBD2, 6 bases. CDR3 size: 16 residues. Trimming pared 5 bases from V and 1 base from J, leaving 17 bases between. Germline assignment: CDR1 MDHEN and CDR2 SYDVKM. The whole variable domain, remainder taken from reference TRBV28 and TRBJ2-5, is DVKVTQSSRYLVKRTGEKVFLECVQDMDHENMFWYRQDPGLGLRLIYFSYDVKMKEKGDIPEGYSVSREKKERFSLILESASTNQTSMYLCASSPPRRVSQETQYFGPGTRLLVL.

In its sample, this clonotype was seen a few times. This chain joins TRBV5-1 and TRBJ1-1; D is perhaps TRBD1 (5 bases). CDR3 size: 13 residues. V lost 4 bases and J lost 2, with 9 bases in between. Germline CDR1 SGHRS, CDR2 YFSETQ. CDR3 sequence (DNA): TGCGCCAGCAGCCCAGGGACCAACACTGAAGCTTTCTTT. Protein sequence: CASSPGTNTEAFF.

There are many counts of this clonotype. The rearrangement uses TRBV6-2 or TRBV6-3 and TRBJ2-5; 12 bases match TRBD2. Unmatched junction bases numbered 11, after V lost 4 bases and J lost 5 bases. CDR1 MNHEY and CDR2 SVGEGT come from the germline V gene. The length of the CDR3 is 17 residues. The CDR3 region has the DNA TGTGCCAGCAGTTTCAAACTAGCGGGAGGAGTTGCGGAGACCCAGTACTTC. Its translation: CASSFKLAGGVAETQYF.

This clonotype has more than one count but fewer than ten. The chain links TRBV28 to TRBJ2-7; a weak D match, TRBD1 (6 bases). The germline gives CDR1 MDHEN, CDR2 SYDVKM. The CDR3 sequence is 14 residues long. The V end was cut by 3 bases, the J end by 2 bases, with 11 bases between. In DNA form, the CDR3 reads TGTGCCAGCAGTTTCCTGGGACAAACCTACGAGCAGTACTTC. Its translation: CASSFLGQTYEQYF.

This clonotype showed up just a few times. CDR3 sequence (DNA): TGTGCCAGCAGCTTTGGACTAGCGGGAAATAATGAGCAGTTCTTC. Its protein product is CASSFGLAGNNEQFF. V and J are TRBV7-2 and TRBJ2-1; 12 bases align to TRBD2. This CDR3 spans 15 amino acids. The V segment lost 3 bases and the J segment 7 bases; nucleotides outside the gene matches: 4. The germline gives CDR1 SGHTA, CDR2 FQGNSA. Based on the CDR3 plus reference TRBV7-2 and TRBJ2-1, the full variable domain is GAGVSQSPSNKVTEKGKDVELRCDPISGHTALYWYRQSLGQGLEFLIYFQGNSAPDKSGLPSDRFSAERTGGSVSTLTIQRTQQEDSAVYLCASSFGLAGNNEQFFGPGTRLTVL.

This clonotype was seen many times. V usage is TRBV7-4 and J usage is TRBJ1-1; unclear D gene. V was shortened by 0 bases and J by 9 bases, with 8 bases between the two germline ends. Germline V gives CDR1 SGHVT, CDR2 SQSDAQ. CDR3 length equals 12 residues. The CDR3 loop reads CASSLAWNQAFF. The CDR3 DNA is TGTGCCAGCAGCTTAGCTTGGAACCAAGCTTTCTTT.

The V gene is TRBV29-1, the J gene TRBJ1-1; D gene ambiguous. This CDR3 is built from 14 residues. The V gene lost 5 bases and the J gene lost 1 base, with 14 bases spanning the gap. Germline-derived CDR1 and CDR2 are SQVTM and ANQGSEA. The CDR3 reads CSVQSWASNTEAFF. The CDR3 DNA sequence: TGCAGCGTTCAATCCTGGGCTTCGAACACTGAAGCTTTCTTT.

The chain uses TRBV19 and TRBJ2-5, with a possible D match to TRBD1 (6 bases). V shed 3 bases and J shed 7 bases, with 12 bases lying between them. In germline, CDR1 is LNHDA, CDR2 SQIVND (reference sequence). The CDR3 covers 13 residues. The CDR3, as DNA: TGTGCCAGTAGTATCCCAGGGGCTTGGACCCAGTACTTC. Its protein product is CASSIPGAWTQYF.